The 27 T cell receptor beta chains in this list originate from one sample, sequenced in a study of shared clonotypes between healthy human individuals. The protocol was immunoSEQ multiplex PCR, while the TCRdb copy is restricted to in-frame clones and leaves out a portion. This table holds fewer than 800,000 clones, approximately 90% found once. Selected positively for CCR7 and CD45RO-negative, naive CD8 cells excluded terminally differentiated effector memory CD45RA+ cells. The material sequenced was naive CD8+ T cells sorted from blood. Receptor source: a man aged 30 to 39 in good health.

CDR3 nucleotide sequence: TGTGCCAGCAGTTTACCCCCTGGGGACAGTAGCACAGATACGCAGTATTTT. It translates to CASSLPPGDSSTDTQYF. This sequence joins TRBV28 and TRBJ2-3, with 7 bases that match TRBD1. The V segment lost 2 bases and the J segment 0 bases; nucleotides outside the gene matches: 8. The CDR3 runs to 17 residues. CDR1 and CDR2 (germline): MDHEN, SYDVKM.

This clone was found once. The chain combines TRBV7-9 with TRBJ2-2, with 8 bases that match TRBD2. This CDR3 spans 16 amino acids. The germline V gene encodes CDR1 SEHNR and CDR2 FQNEAQ (reference sequence). V dropped 4 bases and J dropped 6; count of bases not matched to a gene: 10. For the CDR3, the DNA is TGTGCCAGCAGCTCGGGACTAGTGGCTGATGCCGGGGAGCTGTTTTTT. This translates into CASSSGLVADAGELFF.

This chain uses TRBV30 with TRBJ2-1; 12 bases align to TRBD1. Germline lookup yields CDR1 GTSNPN and CDR2 SVGIG (reference sequence). The trim removed 3 bases at V and 9 bases at J, leaving 12 bases unmatched. This CDR3 is built from 16 residues. The CDR3, as DNA: TGTGCCTGGAGACCTCAACCGGGACAGGGGGCTAGTGAGCAGTTCTTC. It yields the protein CAWRPQPGQGASEQFF.

The chain recombines TRBV7-9 with TRBJ1-2; D might be TRBD1 (6 bases). Germline assignment: CDR1 SEHNR and CDR2 FQNEAQ (reference sequence). V lost 2 bases to trimming and J lost 8 bases, with 15 bases between them. This CDR3 is built from 14 residues. The chain's CDR3 is CASSLQGPSKGYTF. CDR3 bases: TGTGCCAGCAGCTTACAGGGGCCCTCTAAGGGCTACACCTTC.

The chain couples TRBV30 to TRBJ1-1, with D unclear. The CDR3 has 11 residues. With 5 bases removed from V and 2 bases from J, the gap between germline ends came to 6 bases. Germline values: CDR1 GTSNPN, CDR2 SVGIG (reference sequence). The CDR3 nucleotides are TGTGCCTGGCACAGAAACACTGAAGCTTTCTTT. This sequence encodes CAWHRNTEAFF.

The rearrangement joins TRBV19 to TRBJ2-1; TRBD1 aligns across 8 bases. CDR1 and CDR2 (germline): LNHDA, SQIVND (reference sequence). The CDR3 consists of 15 residues. V trimming: 5 bases; J trimming: 2 bases; junction bases outside the gene matches: 5. CDR3 sequence (DNA): TGTGCCAGTAGTGTGGACAGGGCGGCCTACAATGAGCAGTTCTTC. Translating it yields CASSVDRAAYNEQFF.

As for this clone: Other DNA variants within this sample encode the same CDR3. CDR3 sequence reads: CASSDRENNEQFF. Here the CDR3 DNA reads TGTGCCAGCAGCGACCGGGAAAACAATGAGCAGTTCTTC. The chain links TRBV6-6 to TRBJ2-1; D is possibly TRBD2 (5 bases). V was shortened by 6 bases and J by 5 bases, with 11 bases between the two germline ends. The CDR3 is 13 amino acids. Germline V gene sequence: CDR1 MNHNY, CDR2 SVGAGI (reference sequence).

The CDR3 region is CAILTGGAPTDTQYF. The CDR3 nucleotides read TGTGCCATCCTTACTGGGGGGGCCCCCACAGATACGCAGTATTTT. V and J are TRBV7-9 and TRBJ2-3; possibly TRBD2 for D (7 bases). Trimming removed 10 bases at V and 2 bases at J, with 19 bases between. The CDR3 is made up of 15 amino acids. The V gene's germline CDR1 is SEHNR and CDR2 FQNEAQ (reference sequence).

This chain uses TRBV9 with TRBJ1-1, with D unclear. This CDR3 comprises 14 residues. Germline lookup yields CDR1 SGDLS and CDR2 YYNGEE. V dropped 0 bases and J dropped 5 bases, with 11 bases sitting between them. The CDR3 sequence is CASSVAGIGTEAFF. The CDR3 region has the DNA TGTGCCAGCAGCGTAGCCGGGATCGGGACTGAAGCTTTCTTT.

The chain carries TRBV7-2 and TRBJ1-1; D is unresolved. This CDR3 spans 15 amino acids. Trimming left V 2 bases short and J 1 base short, with 11 bases between. Germline CDR1 reads SGHTA; CDR2 reads FQGNSA. CDR3 residues: CASSLWGTENTEAFF. For the CDR3, the DNA is TGTGCCAGCAGCTTATGGGGTACAGAGAACACTGAAGCTTTCTTT.

This chain uses TRBV27 with TRBJ2-7; no clear D gene. The CDR3 has 16 amino acids. Trimming shortened V by 7 bases and J by 2 bases, and 21 bases separated the two germline ends. Germline V lookup: CDR1 MNHEY, CDR2 SMNVEV (reference sequence). CDR3 residues: CASTTDLAERPYEQYF. CDR3 DNA: TGTGCCAGCACCACCGACCTCGCGGAGCGACCCTACGAGCAGTACTTC.

The CDR3 DNA reads TGTGCCAGCAGCTACGCCCTAGGGAAGGGTACCACAGATACGCAGTATTTT. It translates to CASSYALGKGTTDTQYF. The V call is TRBV13, the J call TRBJ2-3, with D unclear. The germline V and J ends were trimmed by 4 bases and 2 bases, with 19 bases remaining between them. The CDR3 totals 17 residues. Looked up from germline, CDR1 is PRHDT and CDR2 is FYEKMQ (reference sequence). Together with reference TRBV13 and TRBJ2-3, the CDR3 gives the full variable domain: AAGVIQSPRHLIKEKRETATLKCYPIPRHDTVYWYQQGPGQDPQFLISFYEKMQSDKGSIPDRFSAQQFSDYHSELNMSSLELGDSALYFCASSYALGKGTTDTQYFGPGTRLTVL.

The chain joins TRBV13 to TRBJ2-1; D is perhaps TRBD2 (5 bases). The V end was cut by 5 bases, the J end by 7 bases, with 15 bases between. The CDR3 consists of 14 residues. Germline values: CDR1 PRHDT, CDR2 FYEKMQ (reference sequence). The CDR3, as DNA: TGTGCCAGCAGCCTACTAGAGGGTGGGAATGAGCAGTTCTTC. Its translation: CASSLLEGGNEQFF.

The rearrangement uses TRBV7-9 and TRBJ2-1; tentative D call: TRBD2 (5 bases). The CDR3 has 13 amino acids. Germline V gene lookup returns CDR1 SEHNR and CDR2 FQNEAQ (reference sequence). The V gene lost 5 bases and the J gene lost 4 bases, with 9 bases spanning the gap. The CDR3 protein is CASSPTGYNEQFF. For the CDR3, the DNA is TGTGCCAGCAGCCCTACGGGATACAATGAGCAGTTCTTC. The complete variable domain, with remaining parts taken from reference TRBV7-9 and TRBJ2-1, reads DTGVSQNPRHKITKRGQNVTFRCDPISEHNRLYWYRQTLGQGPEFLTYFQNEAQLEKSRLLSDRFSAERPKGSFSTLEIQRTEQGDSAMYLCASSPTGYNEQFFGPGTRLTVL.

This clone was recorded once. The chain joins TRBV7-9 to TRBJ2-7, with D possibly called TRBD1 or TRBD2 (5 bases each). Trimming pared 5 bases from V and 0 bases from J, leaving 11 bases between. Germline CDR1 SEHNR, CDR2 FQNEAQ (reference sequence). The CDR3 loop spans 14 amino acids. The CDR3 reads CASSGGRNSYEQYF. The CDR3 nucleotides are TGTGCCAGCAGCGGGGGACGGAACTCCTACGAGCAGTACTTC.

The chain uses TRBV7-9 and TRBJ2-5; D is unclear. V shed 6 bases and J shed 7 bases, with 9 bases lying between them. The CDR3 is 11 amino acids. Germline V CDR1 and CDR2: SEHNR, FQNEAQ (reference sequence). The CDR3 nucleotides are TGTGCCAGCAGAACAATCGGGACCCAGTACTTC. Amino acid sequence: CASRTIGTQYF.

The rearrangement uses TRBV5-5 and TRBJ2-7, with D unclear. Trimming took off 0 bases at V and 5 bases at J, with 6 bases between the two ends. The germline V gene encodes CDR1 SGHKS and CDR2 YYEKEE (reference sequence). This CDR3 has 12 amino acids. The CDR3 DNA sequence: TGTGCCAGCAGCTTGGGACTGGACGAGCAGTACTTC. It codes for CASSLGLDEQYF.

The rearrangement uses TRBV4-3 and TRBJ2-7, with D tentatively TRBD2 (6 bases). The CDR3 runs 17 residues. V was clipped by 4 bases and J by 7 bases, with 26 bases between them. Germline V CDR1 and CDR2: LGHNA, YSLEER. The CDR3 DNA reads TGCGCCAGCAGCCTACCGACCCTAAGGGAGCTAGCGCGAGAGCAGTACTTC. It encodes CASSLPTLRELAREQYF.

The chain links TRBV27 to TRBJ2-1; 9 bases are shared with TRBD1. Looked up from germline, CDR1 is MNHEY and CDR2 is SMNVEV (reference sequence). This CDR3 is 16 amino acids long. The V gene end was trimmed by 1 base and the J gene end by 9 bases; junction bases not matched to a gene: 10. The CDR3 loop is CASSLFGTGPIGEQFF. The CDR3 nucleotides read TGTGCCAGCAGTTTATTTGGGACAGGGCCAATTGGTGAGCAGTTCTTC.

The chain combines TRBV28 with TRBJ2-6; TRBD2 might be the D (6 bases). Deletions cut 6 bases from V and 9 bases from J, with 18 bases between. Germline V gene lookup returns CDR1 MDHEN and CDR2 SYDVKM. This CDR3 has 15 amino acids. The CDR3 nucleotides read TGTGCCAGCAGAGTAGAGGGCGGAGGGCTCAACGTCCTGACTTTC. It yields the protein CASRVEGGGLNVLTF.

The rearrangement links TRBV28 to TRBJ2-7; the D gene could be TRBD1 or TRBD2 (5 bases each). This CDR3 region has 14 residues. The V end was cut by 1 base, the J end by 3 bases, with 10 bases between. CDR1 MDHEN and CDR2 SYDVKM come from the germline V gene. The CDR3 loop reads CASSLLGENYEQYF. CDR3 DNA sequence: TGTGCCAGCAGTTTATTGGGGGAGAACTACGAGCAGTACTTC.

This chain connects TRBV9 to TRBJ2-1; 10 bases fit TRBD2. Germline loops: CDR1 SGDLS, CDR2 YYNGEE. The CDR3 has 17 residues. V was clipped by 1 base and J by 8 bases; unmatched bases: 12. This CDR3 is CASSVYGLAEGWDEQFF. As DNA, the CDR3 is TGTGCCAGCAGCGTATACGGACTAGCGGAGGGCTGGGATGAGCAGTTCTTC.

In this sample, this clone turned up a few times. The J gene is TRBJ2-7, the V gene TRBV7-9; D not certain. V lost 5 bases and J 1 base, leaving 12 bases between the germline ends. The CDR3 has 14 residues. Germline assignment: CDR1 SEHNR and CDR2 FQNEAQ (reference sequence). In DNA, the CDR3 is TGTGCCAGCAGCCCATTCCCCAGTTCCTACGAGCAGTACTTC. Residues: CASSPFPSSYEQYF.

In its sample, this clone was seen once. The chain combines TRBV27 with TRBJ2-3; 15 bases map to TRBD2. The CDR3 runs to 15 residues. V trimming: 4 bases; J trimming: 4 bases; junction bases outside the gene matches: 0. CDR1 and CDR2 from the germline V gene are MNHEY and SMNVEV (reference sequence). The CDR3 DNA is TGTGCCAGCAGTTGGACTAGCGGGAGGGCAGATACGCAGTATTTT. Its protein product is CASSWTSGRADTQYF.

V usage is TRBV11-2 and J usage is TRBJ2-7; no firm D call. CDR3 size: 15 residues. Germline CDR1 is SGHAT and CDR2 is FQNNGV. V dropped 0 bases and J dropped 5 bases, with 14 bases sitting between them. CDR3 in DNA: TGTGCCAGCAGCTTAGATCACGGCATCGCTCACGAGCAGTACTTC. Its protein product is CASSLDHGIAHEQYF.

The chain couples TRBV19 to TRBJ2-1; 7 bases are shared with TRBD1. V trimming: 5 bases; J trimming: 0 bases; junction bases outside the gene matches: 4. CDR1 is LNHDA and CDR2 is SQIVND in the germline V gene (reference sequence). The CDR3 runs 15 residues. The CDR3 DNA follows: TGTGCCAGTAGTCTCCGGGACAGCTCCTACAATGAGCAGTTCTTC. Residues: CASSLRDSSYNEQFF.

This clone has only one observation. The CDR3 DNA follows: TGTGCCATCAGTGAGTCCGAGGGGGTCTTTTCTGGGGCCAACGTCCTGACTTTC. Its protein is CAISESEGVFSGANVLTF. The rearrangement links TRBV10-3 to TRBJ2-6; D possibly corresponds to TRBD1 (6 bases). CDR3 length: 18 amino acids. Germline V gene lookup returns CDR1 ENHRY and CDR2 SYGVKD. V was trimmed by 0 bases and J by 1 base, leaving 13 bases between them.